This T cell receptor (beta chain) was sequenced in a study of cytomegalovirus exposure and HLA in healthy donors (dated by TCRdb to about 2017). The study in broad terms: An earlier analysis of some 620 of the donors reported about 280 Gb of sequence data and 117 million unique TCR beta sequences obtained from about 200 million T cells. Roughly 5 DR-DQ haplotypes were treated as single units for association and clustering because of strong linkage in the cohort. To predict cytomegalovirus infection status, the study brought together high-throughput TCR immunosequencing, statistical association of individual TCRs with disease status, and machine learning. Besides the first cohort of around 670 subjects, a separate validation cohort made up of roughly 120 different subjects was used. An earlier analysis of more than 450 of the donors used high-throughput TCR beta sequencing to judge whether each TCR beta V gene segment behaved as functional or pseudogenic. The number of typed donors differed by locus: roughly 629-630 for A, B, C, DRB1 and DQB1; 522 for DQA1; some 610 for DPA1; and approximately 450 for DPB1. HLA typing covered class I and class II loci at four-digit resolution. Every discovery cohort repertoire had been produced on one sequencing platform. In a later analysis, previously published TCR beta repertoires from 500 to 750 donors were re-analyzed and high-resolution HLA genotyping was added so that TCR occurrence patterns could be studied. Using immunosequencing, the study profiled T cell repertoires from 500 to 800 subjects and related those repertoires to cytomegalovirus serostatus. In a later genetic analysis, genome-wide SNP genotypes for about 55% of the roughly 700 donors were used, and that subset was treated as a discovery cohort. The study aimed to test whether cataloging public T cell receptors could reveal signatures of past pathogen exposure. Rather than drawing on any new phenotypic data, the later analysis identified candidate immune exposures from TCR beta sequences and the way those sequences occurred across donors. The genetic ancestry cluster associated with self-reported Caucasian donors included roughly 84% of the roughly 360 genotyped donors. Among about 360 genotyped donors of the cohort, an average of about 240,000 unique TCR beta nucleotide sequences were sequenced per donor, around 20% of them non-productive. Alongside the repertoire data, information on donor age, sex, ethnicity and CMV serostatus was compiled. Approximately 310 gigabases of sequencing data and 80 million or so unique TCR sequences were included in an early release covering 550 to 650 HLA-typed donors. Overall study results and their limits: A further reported finding was that TCR beta sequences accurately predicted the HLA-A and HLA-B alleles for most subjects in the first cohort. The only immune exposure information available for the cohort was CMV serostatus. The presence/absence analyses assumed that sequencing depth was roughly uniform across donors, and that assumption may not be true. In a later analysis, TCR association rates were found to vary across HLA loci, with the most associated TCRs seen for DRB1 alleles and the fewest for HLA-C alleles. Specific HLA alleles were associated with more than 15,000 TCR beta sequences at a false discovery rate of 0.05 in a later analysis. It was suggested by the authors that the approach could potentially be generalized to other disease states and immunological phenotypes. A later genetic analysis associated a missense DCLRE1C variant with V-gene and J-gene trimming of TCR beta chains, and an independent cohort replicated the association. In both the original and validation cohorts, the classifier was reported to diagnose cytomegalovirus status with high specificity and sensitivity. Strong co-occurrence of HLA alleles, especially DR and DQ, made assigning TCR associations to individual alleles difficult. Compared with the 666-donor mean, donors in an Asian-associated ancestry cluster had fewer N-insertions in productive TCRs, according to a later genetic analysis. The study gave a list of under 200 TCR beta chains associated with cytomegalovirus. A later analysis reported that several top co-occurrence clusters appeared linked to parvovirus B19, influenza, CMV and Epstein-Barr virus. Most TCR sequences were seen in very few donors, while some public TCRs were found in many individuals. A later analysis found that HLA-associated TCR beta chains were more clonally expanded and had lower generation probabilities than equally common non-associated chains. An earlier analysis of approximately 540 of the donors showed that most TCR beta V segments appeared in productive rearrangements either about 90% or about 30% of the time, which broadly matched IMGT annotations. The 87-base-pair reads could not distinguish some IMGT-functional V segments, including TRBV6-2 and TRBV6-3, so those segments were excluded. Correlated functional status among segregating V segments might reflect linkage disequilibrium, but an unknown experimental factor could not be ruled out. Most CMV-associated TCR beta chains appeared to be HLA-restricted in a later analysis, and the HLA associations seemed to be driven largely by CMV exposure. Because counts were too low, roughly 16 rarely observed V segments, including chromosome 9 orphons, were excluded from the earlier analysis of a few hundred of the donors. Because HLA typing was unavailable for some donors at each locus, only the typed subset was used in association tests. The sequencing pipeline was judged likely to have produced a cluster of highly shared sequence variants as a technical artifact. In this cohort, only TCR beta chains were sequenced, and detectable features were limited by the absence of alpha or paired-chain data. In vitro tests confirmed that a few of the cytomegalovirus-associated TCR beta chains recognize cytomegalovirus antigens.

In total, 630 or so healthy bone marrow donors made up the cohort. At the time of sampling, every cohort member was nominally healthy, though immune exposures that went unrecorded were likely present. CMV serostatus was recorded as positive for 250 to 300 and negative for about half of the 666 cohort members, whereas no CMV serostatus was recorded for the donor in question. A peripheral blood sample was provided by each donor, and peripheral blood mononuclear cells were used for TCR beta sequencing. The Qiagen DNeasy Blood Extraction Kit was used to extract genomic DNA from the blood cell samples. From V the trimming removes 2 bases and from J it removes 3 bases, while the gene matches leave 3 bases of the junction unaccounted for. The CDR3 runs 15 residues from the cysteine to the phenylalanine. The CDR3 DNA has 45 bases and is translated from base 1. CDR1 SNHLY and CDR2 FYNNEI are derived from the germline V gene.

Remarks on this clone: Its antigen is unknown. Per-base qualities were not stored, and no clone one base away is much larger.

The library was produced with the immunoSEQ multiplex PCR assay. A mixture of 60 forward primers for TCR Vbeta segments and 13 reverse primers for TCR Jbeta segments was used in the multiplex PCR. Amplification of the CDR3 region of rearranged TCR beta genes was performed with a multiplex PCR assay on genomic DNA. The Illumina HiSeq System was used to sequence the amplified TCR beta libraries as 87-base-pair reads. The original pipeline was this. A later analysis tallied about 77 million unique TCR beta chains across the 666 repertoires, and roughly 11 million of those chains were shared by two or more donors. Raw reads were error-corrected and collapsed into unique sequences with a nearest-neighbor algorithm that merged closely related sequences to remove PCR and sequencing errors. Alignment of CDR3 sequences to IMGT reference sequences was used to assign V, D and J gene segments. For a sequence to be retained, at least a six-nucleotide match to both a V gene segment and a J gene segment was required. A rearrangement was called productive if the CDR3 had no stop codons and remained in frame with V and J, and every other rearrangement was called non-productive. Following IMGT convention, CDR3 was defined as the stretch from the second conserved V-encoded cysteine up to the conserved J-encoded phenylalanine. The earlier analysis of a few hundred of the donors excluded sequences that lacked an unambiguous match to a single V gene segment. In an earlier analysis of around 600 of the donors, V segments were called functional above 56.7% productive rearrangements and were called segregating when the between-donor standard deviation exceeded 5%. A statistical classification framework was built for diagnosing cytomegalovirus status from the catalog of TCR beta chain sequences. In a later analysis, V and J genes were assigned by comparing TCR nucleotide sequences against IMGT/GENE-DB human TR gene sequences. Using the TCRdist pipeline, a later analysis assigned CDR3 sequences along with most-parsimonious VDJ recombination scenarios. In a later analysis, every TCR beta chain was defined by the combination of its CDR3 amino acid sequence and its V-gene family, and reads without a unique V-gene family were dropped. A later analysis removed 450 to 600 highly shared, low-generation-probability nucleotide sequences to deal with suspected cross-contamination and a sequencing artifact. In a later analysis, a clonal expansion index for each public chain was calculated from normalized within-repertoire ranks of inferred template counts. In a later analysis, generation probabilities were computed with a VDJ recombination model fitted to out-of-frame rearrangements, and the resulting probabilities were checked against IGoR. A later analysis scored TCR-TCR, TCR-HLA and TCR-CMV co-occurrence with hypergeometric tests, applying a repertoire-size bias correction to TCR pairs. A later analysis estimated false discovery rates by permuting HLA or CMV assignments 20 times. In a later analysis, co-occurring TCRs were grouped with DBSCAN, and TCRdist sequence similarity was added when clustering was performed within HLA-allele-positive subsets. Co-occurrence clustering excluded repertoires with fewer than 30,000 or more than 120,000 public chains, plus five with anomalous nucleotide sharing. The clones in this table, taken by TCRdb from immuneACCESS, are in-frame only. Not every clone is retained; where verified, under half of the shortfall comes from an unresolved V gene, and the cause of the rest is unknown. V and J calls and clone size are those listed in that table; D and trimming were worked out from the DNA. The sample yields 210,000 or so clones; approximately 87% were counted once. Of the sample, around 1.4% falls within the top ten clones.

The receptor comes from a human donor in good health. The chain is made from TRBV2 and TRBJ2-1; TRBD2 agrees with 8 junctional bases. The sample comprised PBMCs. Read as DNA, the sequence is TGTGCCAGCAGTGAAACGGGACTAGGCTACAATGAGCAGTTCTTC. Its protein product is CASSETGLGYNEQFF.